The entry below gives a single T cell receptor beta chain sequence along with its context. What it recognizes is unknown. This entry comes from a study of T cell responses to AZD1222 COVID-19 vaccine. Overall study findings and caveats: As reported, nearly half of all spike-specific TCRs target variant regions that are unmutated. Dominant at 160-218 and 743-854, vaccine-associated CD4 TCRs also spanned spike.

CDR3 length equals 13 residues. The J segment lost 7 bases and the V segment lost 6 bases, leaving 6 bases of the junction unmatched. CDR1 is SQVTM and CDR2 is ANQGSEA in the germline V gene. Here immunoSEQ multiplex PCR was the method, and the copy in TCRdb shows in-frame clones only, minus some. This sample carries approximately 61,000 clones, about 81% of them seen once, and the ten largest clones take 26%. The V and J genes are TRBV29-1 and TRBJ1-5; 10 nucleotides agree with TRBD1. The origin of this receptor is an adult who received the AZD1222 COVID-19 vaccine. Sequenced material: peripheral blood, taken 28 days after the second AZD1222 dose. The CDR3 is CSVGTGDGQPQHF. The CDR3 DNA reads TGCAGCGTGGGGACAGGGGACGGACAGCCCCAGCATTTT. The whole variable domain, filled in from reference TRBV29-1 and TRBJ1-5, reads SAVISQKPSRDICQRGTSLTIQCQVDSQVTMMFWYRQQPGQSLTLIATANQGSEATYESGFVIDKFPISRPNLTFSTLTVSNMSPEDSSIYLCSVGTGDGQPQHFGDGTRLSIL.